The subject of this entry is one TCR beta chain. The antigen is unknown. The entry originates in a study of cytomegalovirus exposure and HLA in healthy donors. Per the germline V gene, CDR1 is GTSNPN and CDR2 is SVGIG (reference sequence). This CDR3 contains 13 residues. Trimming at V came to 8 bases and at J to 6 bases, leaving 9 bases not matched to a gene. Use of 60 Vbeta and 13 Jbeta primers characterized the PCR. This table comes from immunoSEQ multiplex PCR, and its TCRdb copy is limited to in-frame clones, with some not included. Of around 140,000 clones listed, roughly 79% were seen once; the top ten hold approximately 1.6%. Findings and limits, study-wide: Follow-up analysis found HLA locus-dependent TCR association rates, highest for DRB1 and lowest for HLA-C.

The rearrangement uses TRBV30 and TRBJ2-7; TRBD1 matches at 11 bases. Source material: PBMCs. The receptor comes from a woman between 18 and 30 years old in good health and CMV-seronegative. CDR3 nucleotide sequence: TGTGCCCTGTCTCTGGACAGGGGGCGCGAGCAGTACTTC. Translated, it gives CALSLDRGREQYF. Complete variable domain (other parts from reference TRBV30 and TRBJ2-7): SQTIHQWPATLVQPVGSPLSLECTVEGTSNPNLYWYRQAAGRGLQLLFYSVGIGQISSEVPQNLSASRPQDRQFILSSKKLLLSDSGFYLCALSLDRGREQYFGPGTRLTVT.